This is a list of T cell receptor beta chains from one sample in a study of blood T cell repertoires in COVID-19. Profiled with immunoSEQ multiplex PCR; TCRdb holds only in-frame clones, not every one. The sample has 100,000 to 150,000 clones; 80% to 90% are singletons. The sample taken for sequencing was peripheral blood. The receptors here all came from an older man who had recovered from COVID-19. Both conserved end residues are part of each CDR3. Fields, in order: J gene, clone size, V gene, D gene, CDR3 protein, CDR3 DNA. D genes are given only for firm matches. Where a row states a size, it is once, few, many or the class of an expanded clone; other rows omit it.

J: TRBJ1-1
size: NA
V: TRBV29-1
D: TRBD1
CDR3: CSLRQGGEAFF
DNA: TGCAGCCTCAGACAGGGCGGTGAAGCTTTCTTT

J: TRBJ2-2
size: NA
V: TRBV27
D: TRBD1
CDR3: CASRSVQGAQTGELFF
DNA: TGTGCCAGCAGGTCCGTACAGGGGGCGCAGACCGGGGAGCTGTTTTTT

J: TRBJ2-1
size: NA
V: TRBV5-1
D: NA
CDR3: CASSLEQASYNEQFF
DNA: TGCGCCAGCAGCTTGGAACAGGCTTCCTACAATGAGCAGTTCTTC

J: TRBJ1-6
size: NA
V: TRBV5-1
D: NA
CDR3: CASSLGPGANSPLHF
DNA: TGCGCCAGCAGCTTGGGACCGGGTGCCAATTCACCCCTCCACTTT

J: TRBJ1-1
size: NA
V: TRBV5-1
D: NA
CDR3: CASSLASTQNTEAFF
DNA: TGCGCCAGCAGCTTGGCCTCGACACAGAACACTGAAGCTTTCTTT

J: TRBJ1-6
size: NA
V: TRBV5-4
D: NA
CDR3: CASSIGQPNNSPLHF
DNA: TGTGCCAGCAGCATTGGACAGCCGAATAATTCACCCCTCCACTTT

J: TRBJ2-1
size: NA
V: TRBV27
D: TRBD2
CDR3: CASTKIGGGVYNEQFF
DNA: TGTGCCAGCACCAAAATCGGCGGGGGTGTCTACAATGAGCAGTTCTTC

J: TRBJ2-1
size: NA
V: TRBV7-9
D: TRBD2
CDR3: CASSPRLAGDEQFF
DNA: TGTGCCAGCAGCCCCCGACTAGCGGGGGATGAGCAGTTCTTC

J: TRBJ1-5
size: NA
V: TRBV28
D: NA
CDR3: CASSFVAREGQPQHF
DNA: TGTGCCAGCAGTTTTGTGGCCAGGGAAGGTCAGCCCCAGCATTTT

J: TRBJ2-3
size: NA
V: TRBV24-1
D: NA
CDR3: CATGDTFDTDTQYF
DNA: TGTGCCACCGGGGACACCTTTGATACAGATACGCAGTATTTT

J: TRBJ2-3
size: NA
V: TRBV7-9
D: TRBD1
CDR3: CASSLARGRDTQYF
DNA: TGTGCCAGCAGCTTAGCCAGGGGGCGAGATACGCAGTATTTT

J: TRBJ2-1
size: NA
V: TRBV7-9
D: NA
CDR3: CASSSLRNEQFF
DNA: TGTGCCAGCAGCTCTCTACGCAATGAGCAGTTCTTC

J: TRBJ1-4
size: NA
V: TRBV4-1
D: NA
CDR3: CASSPTGLSNEKLFF
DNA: TGCGCCAGCAGCCCTACCGGACTGAGTAATGAAAAACTGTTTTTT

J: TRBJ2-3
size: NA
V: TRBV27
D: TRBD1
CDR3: CASSDRAITDTQYF
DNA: TGTGCCAGCAGCGACAGGGCCATCACAGATACGCAGTATTTT

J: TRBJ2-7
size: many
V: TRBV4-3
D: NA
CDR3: CASSQEIGRMNEQYF
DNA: TGCGCCAGCAGCCAAGAAATCGGCAGGATGAACGAGCAGTACTTC

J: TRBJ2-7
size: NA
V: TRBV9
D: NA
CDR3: CASSLGGQAYEQYF
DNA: TGTGCCAGCAGCCTAGGGGGACAAGCCTACGAGCAGTACTTC

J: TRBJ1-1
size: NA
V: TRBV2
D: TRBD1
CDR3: CASDPGLTGGVEAFF
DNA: TGTGCCAGTGATCCGGGATTAACAGGGGGCGTCGAAGCTTTCTTT

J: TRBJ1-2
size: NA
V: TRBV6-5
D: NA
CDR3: CASRQNYGYTF
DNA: TGTGCCAGCAGGCAGAACTATGGCTACACCTTC

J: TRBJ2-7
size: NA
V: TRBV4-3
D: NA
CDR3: CASSQQGSGDEQYF
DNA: TGCGCCAGCAGCCAACAGGGATCAGGTGACGAGCAGTACTTC

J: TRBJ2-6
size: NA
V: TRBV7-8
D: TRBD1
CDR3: CASSLIGQGSGANVLTF
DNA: TGTGCCAGCAGCTTAATAGGACAGGGCTCTGGGGCCAACGTCCTGACTTTC

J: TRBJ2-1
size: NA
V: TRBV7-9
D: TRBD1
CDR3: CASSFAQGVHNEQFF
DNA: TGTGCCAGCAGCTTTGCCCAGGGGGTACACAATGAGCAGTTCTTC

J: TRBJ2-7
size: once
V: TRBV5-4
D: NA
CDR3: CASSFGTTYSYEQYF
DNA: TGTGCCAGCAGCTTTGGGACAACCTACTCCTACGAGCAGTACTTC

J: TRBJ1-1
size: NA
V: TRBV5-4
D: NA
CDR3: CASSLEGGGTEAFF
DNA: TGTGCCAGCAGCTTGGAGGGGGGGGGCACTGAAGCTTTCTTT

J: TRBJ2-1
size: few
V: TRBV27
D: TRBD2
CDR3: CASSLFLAGGFEQFF
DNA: TGTGCCAGCAGTTTGTTCCTAGCGGGGGGTTTTGAGCAGTTCTTC

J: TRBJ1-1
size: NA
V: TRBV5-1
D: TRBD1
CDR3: CASSSLQGATEAFF
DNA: TGCGCCAGCAGCTCGTTACAGGGGGCGACTGAAGCTTTCTTT

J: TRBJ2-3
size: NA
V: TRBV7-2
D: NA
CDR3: CASSFAQTDTQYF
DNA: TGTGCCAGCAGCTTCGCTCAGACAGATACGCAGTATTTT

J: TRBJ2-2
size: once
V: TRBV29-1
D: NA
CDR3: CSVGRRNTGELFF
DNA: TGCAGCGTCGGGAGAAGAAACACCGGGGAGCTGTTTTTT

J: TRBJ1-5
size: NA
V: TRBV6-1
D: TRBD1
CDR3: CASSAVSGGSGQPQHF
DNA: TGTGCCAGCAGTGCCGTCTCAGGGGGCTCGGGTCAGCCCCAGCATTTT

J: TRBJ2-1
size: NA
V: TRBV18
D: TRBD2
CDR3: CASSPSPSGRYVEQFF
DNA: TGTGCCAGCTCACCAAGCCCTAGCGGTCGGTATGTTGAGCAGTTCTTC

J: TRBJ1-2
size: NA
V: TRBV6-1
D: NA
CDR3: CASSELGAYGYTF
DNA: TGTGCCAGCAGTGAACTGGGAGCATATGGCTACACCTTC

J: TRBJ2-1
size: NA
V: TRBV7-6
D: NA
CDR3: CASSRPAGLTSSYNEQFF
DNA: TGTGCCAGCTCCCGCCCCGCGGGCCTGACGAGCTCCTACAATGAGCAGTTCTTC

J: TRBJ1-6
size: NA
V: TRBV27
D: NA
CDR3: CASSLVRGRNNSPLHF
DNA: TGTGCCAGCAGTTTAGTGCGGGGGAGAAATAATTCACCCCTCCACTTT

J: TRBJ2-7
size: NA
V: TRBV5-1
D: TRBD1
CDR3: CASSPRTGVYEQYF
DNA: TGCGCCAGCAGCCCCCGGACAGGGGTCTACGAGCAGTACTTC

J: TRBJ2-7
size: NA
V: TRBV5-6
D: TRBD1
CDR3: CASSLGQGNYEQYF
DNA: TGTGCCAGCAGCCTGGGACAGGGTAACTACGAGCAGTACTTC

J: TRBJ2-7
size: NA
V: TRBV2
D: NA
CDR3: CASSVGGLPSYEQYF
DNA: TGTGCCAGCAGTGTCGGGGGACTGCCCTCCTACGAGCAGTACTTC

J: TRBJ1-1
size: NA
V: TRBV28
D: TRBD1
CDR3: CASSSQDRGRTWDTEAFF
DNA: TGTGCCAGCAGCTCCCAGGACAGGGGGCGTACCTGGGACACTGAAGCTTTCTTT

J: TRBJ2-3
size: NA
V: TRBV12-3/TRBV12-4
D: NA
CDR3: CASSLVRGDTQYF
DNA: TGTGCCAGCAGTTTGGTGCGGGGCGATACGCAGTATTTT

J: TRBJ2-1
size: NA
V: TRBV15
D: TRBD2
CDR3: CATSRDMRGESSGGPYNEQFF
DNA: TGTGCCACCAGCAGAGATATGAGAGGGGAGTCTAGCGGGGGGCCCTACAATGAGCAGTTCTTC

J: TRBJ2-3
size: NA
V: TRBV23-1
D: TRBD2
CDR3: CASSHSGADTQYF
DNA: TGCGCCAGCAGTCACAGCGGGGCAGATACGCAGTATTTT

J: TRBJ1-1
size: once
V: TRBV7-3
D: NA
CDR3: CASSPGQGTAFF
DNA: TGTGCCAGCAGCCCCGGTCAGGGAACGGCTTTCTTT

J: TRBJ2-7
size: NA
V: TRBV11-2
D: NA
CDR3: CASSWAGREQYF
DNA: TGTGCCAGCAGCTGGGCAGGGAGGGAGCAGTACTTC

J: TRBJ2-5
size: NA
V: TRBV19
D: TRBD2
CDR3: CASSMGASGYQETQYF
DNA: TGTGCCAGTAGTATGGGGGCTAGCGGGTACCAAGAGACCCAGTACTTC

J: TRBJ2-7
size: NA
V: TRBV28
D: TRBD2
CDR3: CASSIQRESYEQYF
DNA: TGTGCCAGCAGTATCCAGCGGGAGTCCTACGAGCAGTACTTC

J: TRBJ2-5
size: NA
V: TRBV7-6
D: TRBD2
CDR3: CASSLKAGGKLGTQYF
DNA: TGTGCCAGCAGCTTAAAAGCGGGAGGGAAGTTGGGGACCCAGTACTTC

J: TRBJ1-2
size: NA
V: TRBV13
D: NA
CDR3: CASSLGYYGYTF
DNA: TGTGCCAGCAGCTTAGGCTACTATGGCTACACCTTC